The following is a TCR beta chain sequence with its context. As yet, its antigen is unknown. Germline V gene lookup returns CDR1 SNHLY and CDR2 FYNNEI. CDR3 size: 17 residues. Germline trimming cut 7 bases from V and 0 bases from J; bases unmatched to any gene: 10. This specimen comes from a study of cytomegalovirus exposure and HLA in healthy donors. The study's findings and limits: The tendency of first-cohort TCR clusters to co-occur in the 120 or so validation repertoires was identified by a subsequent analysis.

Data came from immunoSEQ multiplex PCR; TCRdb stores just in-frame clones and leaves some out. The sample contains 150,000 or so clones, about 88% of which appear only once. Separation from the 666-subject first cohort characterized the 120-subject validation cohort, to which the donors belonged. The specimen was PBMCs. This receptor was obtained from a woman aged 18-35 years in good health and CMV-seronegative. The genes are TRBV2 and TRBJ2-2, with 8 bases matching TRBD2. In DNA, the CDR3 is TGTGCCAGCAAACAAACGGGGGGGACTACGAACACCGGGGAGCTGTTTTTT. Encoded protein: CASKQTGGTTNTGELFF.